A single sample is the source of the 20 T cell receptor beta chains below, sequenced in a study of shared clonotypes between healthy human individuals. Generated by immunoSEQ multiplex PCR, the TCRdb table keeps only in-frame clones and is missing some. This sample yields fewer than 2.5 million clones, of which approximately 93% are seen a single time; 0.36% belongs to the top ten. Sequencing was performed on naive CD4+ T cells from PBMCs. Subset indicated: CD45RA+ positively selected. These receptors came from a man younger than 35 in good health. Some clones in this sample may be carry-over from other donors' samples.

The rearrangement links TRBV7-8 to TRBJ1-2; unclear D gene. The CDR3 length is 14 residues. Trimming left V 1 base short and J 3 bases short, with 9 bases between. Germline V gene sequence: CDR1 SGHVS, CDR2 FQNEAQ. CDR3: CASSLGGGYYGYTF. Here the CDR3 DNA reads TGTGCCAGCAGCTTAGGAGGCGGGTACTATGGCTACACCTTC.

This chain joins TRBV5-4 and TRBJ2-2, with D hard to call. In germline, CDR1 is SGHNT, CDR2 YYREEE (reference sequence). The CDR3 runs 14 residues. Trimming removed 0 bases at V and 4 bases at J, with 7 bases between. CDR3 residues: CASSLDQRTGELFF. The CDR3 bases are TGTGCCAGCAGCTTGGACCAGCGCACCGGGGAGCTGTTTTTT.

The chain uses TRBV7-2 and TRBJ1-4, with no clear D. Trimming removed 4 bases at V and 8 bases at J, with 14 bases between. Per germline, CDR1 SGHTA and CDR2 FQGNSA. CDR3 length: 14 residues. The CDR3 spells CASSSRHRGEKLFF. CDR3 coding DNA: TGTGCCAGCAGCTCCCGGCACCGTGGGGAAAAACTGTTTTTT.

This rearrangement joins TRBV27 to TRBJ2-1; possibly TRBD2 for D (6 bases). Looked up from germline, CDR1 is MNHEY and CDR2 is SMNVEV (reference sequence). This CDR3 has 15 residues. V lost 5 bases and J 11 bases, leaving 22 bases between the germline ends. The CDR3 sequence is CASSPLSGFWAQQFF. CDR3 nucleotide sequence: TGTGCCAGCAGTCCCCTGAGCGGGTTTTGGGCTCAGCAGTTCTTC.

This sequence joins TRBV5-1 and TRBJ2-2; unclear D gene. V gave up 2 bases and J gave up 5 bases, with 13 bases separating them. The CDR3 runs 15 residues. Germline V gene data show CDR1 as SGHRS and CDR2 as YFSETQ. CDR3 bases: TGCGCCAGCAGCTTTGGCCTCCTGGGGACCGGGGAGCTGTTTTTT. Translation gives CASSFGLLGTGELFF.

Worth noting for this clone: Other DNA sequences in this specimen translate into the identical CDR3. The rearrangement links TRBV7-2 to TRBJ1-1; D is unresolved. Germline CDR1 SGHTA, CDR2 FQGNSA. The CDR3 is 13 residues long. V lost 3 bases to trimming and J lost 1 base, with 6 bases between them. CDR3 in amino acids: CASSFGRNTEAFF. CDR3 sequence (DNA): TGTGCCAGCAGCTTTGGACGGAACACTGAAGCTTTCTTT.

This rearrangement joins TRBV6-1 to TRBJ2-7; 8 bases line up with TRBD1. With V trimmed by 6 bases and J by 6 bases, 1 base remained unmatched. The CDR3 loop spans 11 amino acids. In germline, CDR1 is MNHNS, CDR2 SASEGT. CDR3 protein: CASRQGAEQYF. The CDR3 bases are TGTGCCAGCAGGCAGGGGGCCGAGCAGTACTTC.

The genes are TRBV11-1 and TRBJ2-7, with 8 bases that match TRBD2. The V gene end was trimmed by 6 bases and the J gene end by 4 bases; junction bases not matched to a gene: 11. Germline assignment: CDR1 SGHAT and CDR2 FQDESV (reference sequence). The CDR3 runs to 15 residues. The CDR3 DNA reads as TGTGCCAGCAGACCCCCGGCTAGCGGGTCTTACGAGCAGTACTTC. Translated: CASRPPASGSYEQYF.

J is TRBJ2-5 and V is TRBV30; weak D call: TRBD1 (6 bases). Germline V gene lookup returns CDR1 GTSNPN and CDR2 SVGIG (reference sequence). This CDR3 spans 14 amino acids. Trimming removed 3 bases from V and 3 bases from J, with 14 bases in between. The DNA of the CDR3 is TGTGCCTGGAGGGTAAGGGGGTCTAAAGAGACCCAGTACTTC. This codes for CAWRVRGSKETQYF.

The chain couples TRBV30 to TRBJ2-7, with 11 bases identical to TRBD2. The ends lost 3 bases at V and 5 bases at J; junction bases unmatched: 9. The CDR3 runs 15 residues. Germline V gene lookup returns CDR1 GTSNPN and CDR2 SVGIG (reference sequence). CDR3 DNA sequence: TGTGCCTGGAGCCAGAGACTAGCGGGACAGGACGAGCAGTACTTC. It is translated as CAWSQRLAGQDEQYF.

Details on this clone: The same CDR3 can be traced to other DNA sequences in this sample. V is TRBV5-1 and J is TRBJ2-3; D possibly corresponds to TRBD2 (5 bases). The CDR3 sequence is 14 residues long. The V end lost 5 bases, the J end lost 0 bases, and 10 bases lay between the germline ends. Looked up from germline, CDR1 is SGHRS and CDR2 is YFSETQ. The CDR3 coding sequence is TGCGCCAGCAGTCCGCCGGGGAGCACAGATACGCAGTATTTT. This translates into CASSPPGSTDTQYF.

The chain combines TRBV25-1 with TRBJ2-7, with D tentatively TRBD2 (6 bases). The germline V and J ends were trimmed by 0 bases and 3 bases, with 9 bases remaining between them. This CDR3 is 14 amino acids long. Germline CDR1 is MGHDK and CDR2 is SYGVNS. CDR3 loop: CASSEYGTHYEQYF. CDR3 nucleotides: TGTGCCAGCAGTGAATACGGGACTCACTACGAGCAGTACTTC.

The rearrangement uses TRBV5-4 and TRBJ1-5; D gene uncertain. The germline V gene encodes CDR1 SGHNT and CDR2 YYREEE (reference sequence). CDR3 length: 13 residues. Trimming removed 2 bases at V and 2 bases at J, with 5 bases between. The CDR3 DNA reads as TGTGCCAGCAGCTTTTTTGGCAATCAGCCCCAGCATTTT. Its translation: CASSFFGNQPQHF.

CDR3 sequence (DNA): TGTGCCAGCACCTCGGATAGCGGGTACCCCTACGAGCAGTACTTC. This translates into CASTSDSGYPYEQYF. This rearrangement joins TRBV25-1 to TRBJ2-7; 7 bases agree with TRBD2. This CDR3 is 15 amino acids long. Germline V gene lookup returns CDR1 MGHDK and CDR2 SYGVNS. J gave up 2 bases and V 7 bases, and 11 bases lay outside the gene matches.

This clone was found once. The genes are TRBV5-8 and TRBJ1-2, with D tentatively TRBD1 (5 bases). The length of the CDR3 is 15 residues. V lost 1 base and J lost 4, with 14 bases in between. From germline, CDR1 is SGHTS and CDR2 YDEGEE. For the CDR3, the DNA is TGTGCCAGCAGCTTGCGGTCAGGGCCCTCCTATGGCTACACCTTC. Translation gives CASSLRSGPSYGYTF.

This chain connects TRBV5-4 to TRBJ2-2, with unresolved D. The CDR3 sequence is 19 residues long. Per the germline V gene, CDR1 is SGHNT and CDR2 is YYREEE (reference sequence). The germline V and J ends were trimmed by 1 base and 3 bases, with 22 bases remaining between them. This CDR3 reads CASSLKIHGPNTHTGELFF. The CDR3 DNA follows: TGTGCCAGCAGCTTGAAAATTCATGGGCCGAACACTCACACCGGGGAGCTGTTTTTT.

The V call is TRBV19, the J call TRBJ1-1, with D maybe TRBD1 (6 bases). Germline V gene lookup returns CDR1 LNHDA and CDR2 SQIVND (reference sequence). The CDR3 has 15 residues. Trimming shortened V by 5 bases and J by 1 base, and 14 bases separated the two germline ends. The CDR3 bases are TGTGCCAGTAGTCTAAGGACAGTGGGGAACACTGAAGCTTTCTTT. It codes for CASSLRTVGNTEAFF.

This sequence joins TRBV9 and TRBJ2-5; 7 bases are a match to TRBD2. Germline CDR1 is SGDLS and CDR2 is YYNGEE. The J segment lost 3 bases and the V segment lost 0 bases, leaving 11 bases of the junction unmatched. The CDR3 spans 17 residues. The CDR3 protein is CASSVGGGGRGEETQYF. The CDR3 DNA sequence: TGTGCCAGCAGCGTAGGTGGAGGCGGGAGAGGGGAAGAGACCCAGTACTTC.

This clone was recorded a few times. The V call is TRBV10-2, the J call TRBJ1-1; 10 bases align to TRBD1. Per germline, CDR1 WSHSY and CDR2 SAAADI. This CDR3 contains 13 residues. Trimming at V came to 6 bases and at J to 3 bases, leaving 1 base not matched to a gene. The CDR3, as DNA: TGCGCCAGCAGCGGGACAGGGGACACTGAAGCTTTCTTT. Translated: CASSGTGDTEAFF.

The chain recombines TRBV5-5 with TRBJ1-2; 8 nucleotides align to TRBD1. The germline gives CDR1 SGHKS, CDR2 YYEKEE (reference sequence). V shed 4 bases, J shed 8 bases, and the junction held 10 bases outside the gene matches. This CDR3 spans 14 amino acids. CDR3 DNA: TGTGCCAGCAGCCCAGGGGGCAGACTCGGCGGCTACACCTTC. Its translation: CASSPGGRLGGYTF.